This T cell receptor beta chain stems from a study of blood T cell repertoires in COVID-19 (dated by TCRdb to 2020 to 2021). About the full investigation: Samples covering the acute and convalescent phases of COVID-19 were provided by collaborators in the United States, Italy and Spain. The prospective study material was composed of cDNA or gDNA derived from T cells, B-cell-depleted T cells, or PBMCs. Where available, HLA class I and class II types were obtained from metadata supplied by the sample provider rather than from assay-based typing. A de-identified subject ID, COVID-19 status, age in years and sex were almost always included in the sample metadata. The dataset comprised deeply sampled blood TCRbeta repertoires from subjects exposed to, actively infected with, or recovered from COVID-19. The samples were drawn from the first 160 participants of the ongoing ImmuneRACE study and from under 1,500 subjects provided by 6 global collaborators. The repertoires were released in a freely available public database intended as a resource for research on the immune response to SARS-CoV-2. On the study overall, not on this receptor specifically: Clinical and demographic metadata were provided uncurated, with the amount varying by source and participant.

The immunoSEQ Assay, a bias-controlled multiplex PCR, was used to amplify TCRbeta CDR3 regions from genomic DNA. The authors processed their data as follows. The number of nucleated cells in each sample was estimated from the amplification of reference gene primers within the assay. To quantify the absolute abundance of each unique TCRbeta CDR3 rearrangement, sequence reads were collapsed and filtered. For each sample, productive Simpson clonality was calculated as the square root of Simpson's diversity index across productive rearrangements. Entries here come from immuneACCESS through TCRdb and include only in-frame sequences with V and J called. Some clones fail to appear in such tables; in the studies checked, an unresolved V gene covers under half of the shortfall, and the cause of the remainder is unknown. The DNA gave D and trimming, while V, J and clone size come from that table. The table for this sample lists 150,000 or so clones; roughly 82% of them were counted only once. The top ten clones comprise roughly 9.6% of the sample.

Trimming costs V 5 bases and J 0 bases, and their ends lie 9 bases apart. The CDR3, from cysteine to phenylalanine, totals 14 residues. The sequence is cut down to CDR3 DNA, 42 bases in frame from base 1. Per the germline V gene, SGHTA is the CDR1 and FQGNSA is the CDR2. The table lists this clone with a count of one. Its cognate antigen has yet to be identified. Qualities for individual bases were not recorded, and no much larger clone is one base off. Participants in the prospective study were aged roughly 18 to 89 years, lived in under 30 United States geographic areas, and enrolled through a virtual design. In the prospective study, participants were assigned to cohorts based on the clinical history participants reported in a screening survey and a study questionnaire. For ImmuneRACE Cohort 3, a participant was defined as recovered based on two consecutive negative NP/OP PCR tests, clearance by a healthcare professional, or resolution of symptoms. Mobile phlebotomists in the prospective study collected whole blood, serum and a nasopharyngeal or oropharyngeal swab from every participant. Over a roughly 2-month period, participants in the prospective study had the option of providing additional blood draws and questionnaires. Prospective study blood samples were shipped either frozen or at room temperature before DNA extraction.

Material: PBMCs or T cells enriched from blood (not recorded which). The receptor was derived from a man between 50 and 59 years old who had recovered from COVID-19. The V and J genes are TRBV7-2 and TRBJ2-3; a weak D assignment points to TRBD2 (5 bases agree). The CDR3 sequence is CASSRGSSTDTQYF. The DNA reads TGTGCCAGCAGCCGGGGATCTAGCACAGATACGCAGTATTTT.